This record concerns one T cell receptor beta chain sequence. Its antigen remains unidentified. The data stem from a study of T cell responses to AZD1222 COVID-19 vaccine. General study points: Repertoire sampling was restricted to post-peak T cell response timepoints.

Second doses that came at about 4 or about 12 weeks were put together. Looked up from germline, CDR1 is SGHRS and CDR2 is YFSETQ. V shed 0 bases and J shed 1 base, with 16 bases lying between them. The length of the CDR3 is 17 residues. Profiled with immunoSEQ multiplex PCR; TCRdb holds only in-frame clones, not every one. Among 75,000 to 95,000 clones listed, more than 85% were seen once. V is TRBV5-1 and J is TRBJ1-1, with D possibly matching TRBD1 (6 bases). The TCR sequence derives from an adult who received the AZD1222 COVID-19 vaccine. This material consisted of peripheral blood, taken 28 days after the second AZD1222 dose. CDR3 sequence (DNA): TGCGCCAGCAGCTTGGGGGACAACTCACCCCGGAACACTGAAGCTTTCTTT. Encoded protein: CASSLGDNSPRNTEAFF.